This T cell receptor beta chain was captured by sequencing in a study of shared clonotypes between healthy human individuals. On the study more broadly: Aged between 18 and 49, the donors were a couple of women and a few men.

Study-level findings and limits: Few donors limited the genetic and exposure-history diversity represented. Sampling included only blood; tissue repertoires likely differ. Depth of sequencing was expected to influence donor clonotype sharing.

The protocol was immunoSEQ multiplex PCR, while the TCRdb copy is restricted to in-frame clones and leaves out a portion. The sample lists 180,000 or so clones, over 80% occurring once. This CDR3 region has 14 residues. Germline V CDR1 and CDR2: LNHDA, SQIVND (reference sequence). V lost 2 bases, J lost 0 bases, and 8 bases lay in between. As to this clone: Its target is not known.

The genes are TRBV19 and TRBJ2-7; D may be TRBD1 (5 bases). The source is a young woman in good health. The sequenced material came from naive CD4+ T cells sorted from blood. Sample subset: CD45RA+ positively selected. CDR3 in amino acids: CASSISGSSYEQYF. The CDR3 coding sequence is TGTGCCAGTAGTATATCAGGGTCCTCCTACGAGCAGTACTTC.